The TCR beta chain described here comes from a study of naive and memory T cell subsets. General study results and limits: Gini index rose across naive, CM, EM and EMRA in CD4 and CD8.

After CD4 positive bead selection, the CD4-negative fraction gave CD8 T cells. This clonotype has a count of ten or more. Its antigen remains unidentified. Germline V gene data show CDR1 as MDHEN and CDR2 as SYDVKM. The CDR3 has 14 amino acids. The V segment lost 6 bases and the J segment 1 base; nucleotides outside the gene matches: 5. Two oligonucleotides, mixed equimolar, formed the beta constant-region primer covering TRBC1 and TRBC2. An oligonucleotide with the SP2 primer and a 12-nucleotide UMI was ligated to the cDNA 3' end. Nested alpha and beta constant-region primers with the SP2 primer drove four PCR rounds on ligated cDNA. TCRdb itself ran the UMI-ligation and nested PCR reads through MiXCR, one entry per CDR3 protein. The sample includes some 100,000 distinct CDR3 sequences, 7% seen only once; the top ten take around 1.7%.

The specimen sequenced was central memory CD4+ T cells from blood. The chain carries TRBV28 and TRBJ2-7, with TRBD2 identical over 8 bases. The sequence came from a human donor in good health. This chain's CDR3 is CASRLLAASYEQYF. CDR3 DNA sequence: TGTGCCAGCAGGCTACTAGCGGCATCCTACGAGCAGTACTTC.